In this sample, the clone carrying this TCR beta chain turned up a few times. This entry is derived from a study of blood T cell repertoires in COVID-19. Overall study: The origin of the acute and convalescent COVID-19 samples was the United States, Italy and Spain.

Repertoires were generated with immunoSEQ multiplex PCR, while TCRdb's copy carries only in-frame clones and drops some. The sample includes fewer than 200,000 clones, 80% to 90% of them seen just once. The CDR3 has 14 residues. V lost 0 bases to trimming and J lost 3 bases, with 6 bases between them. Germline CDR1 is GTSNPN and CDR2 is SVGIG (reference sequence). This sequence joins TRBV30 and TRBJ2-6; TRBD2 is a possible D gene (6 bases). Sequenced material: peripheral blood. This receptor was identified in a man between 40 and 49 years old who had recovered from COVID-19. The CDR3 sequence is CAWSVGSGANVLTF. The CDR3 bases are TGTGCCTGGAGTGTCGGGAGTGGGGCCAACGTCCTGACTTTC.